This T cell receptor beta chain is drawn from a study of PD-1 blockade in classical Hodgkin lymphoma. Overall study findings and caveats: It was reported that newly diagnosed patients had less baseline TCR diversity than healthy donors.

Assay used: immunoSEQ multiplex PCR; TCRdb lists only in-frame clones, some missing. The data contain 11,000 or so clones, around 75% of them seen just once; the ten biggest clones take up 34%. V lost 1 base and J lost 3; bases outside the gene matches: 2. Germline V gene lookup returns CDR1 SGHRS and CDR2 YFSETQ. The CDR3 is 15 amino acids. There was relapse after autologous stem cell transplantation in every patient, and there was variation in brentuximab vedotin exposure. As concerns this clone: Its specificity is unknown.

This chain joins TRBV5-1 and TRBJ2-3; TRBD2 agrees at 10 bases. Sequenced material: peripheral blood mononuclear cells (PBMCs), taken at baseline. This sequence was found in a human donor with classical Hodgkin lymphoma. The CDR3 is CASSLTSGETDTQYF. The CDR3 nucleotides read TGCGCCAGCAGCTTGACTAGCGGGGAGACAGATACGCAGTATTTT.